One sample yielded the 31 T cell receptor beta chains listed below, sequenced in a study of long-term antiretroviral therapy in people with HIV. This was the immunoSEQ v3.0 assay at survey level. The table came from immunoSEQ multiplex PCR; TCRdb's copy has only in-frame clones and leaves some out. The sample lists around 25,000 clones, roughly nine tenths occurring once. The sequences come from unsorted PBMCs, collected 1.9 years after starting antiretroviral therapy. These receptors all come from a woman aged 25 to 39 with HIV.

This chain uses TRBV27 with TRBJ2-1; 11 bases map to TRBD1. Germline-derived CDR1 and CDR2 are MNHEY and SMNVEV (reference sequence). V lost 7 bases to trimming and J lost 7 bases; unmatched junction nucleotides: 9. The CDR3 has 15 residues. The CDR3 sequence: CASNAGTGGKNEQFF. CDR3 sequence (DNA): TGTGCCAGCAATGCCGGGACAGGGGGTAAGAATGAGCAGTTCTTC.

The J gene is TRBJ2-1, the V gene TRBV12-5; 10 nucleotides align to TRBD1. The J segment lost 8 bases and the V segment lost 0 bases, leaving 16 bases of the junction unmatched. This CDR3 is 19 amino acids long. In germline, CDR1 is LGHNT, CDR2 FRNRAP. CDR3 in DNA: TGTGCTAGTGGTTTGGTACGAAAAGGACAGGGGGACGGGGGCGATGAGCAGTTCTTC. Its translation: CASGLVRKGQGDGGDEQFF.

The chain combines TRBV5-5 with TRBJ1-4; TRBD1 is a possible D gene (6 bases). The germline CDR1 and CDR2 sequences are SGHKS and YYEKEE (reference sequence). The CDR3 is 16 residues long. Trimming removed 4 bases from V and 4 bases from J, with 17 bases in between. The CDR3 DNA reads TGTGCCAGCAGCCCCAGGGGCGGGAGCTTTAATGAAAAACTGTTTTTT. It is translated as CASSPRGGSFNEKLFF.

V and J are TRBV5-1 and TRBJ1-1; D remains unclear. With 4 bases removed from V and 0 bases from J, the gap between germline ends came to 10 bases. This CDR3 is 14 amino acids long. Germline V lookup: CDR1 SGHRS, CDR2 YFSETQ. The CDR3 coding sequence is TGCGCCAGCAGCGTACAGCCCTTGAACACTGAAGCTTTCTTT. Translation: CASSVQPLNTEAFF.

This clone was seen only once. The genes are TRBV10-3 and TRBJ2-1; D could derive from TRBD1 or TRBD2 (5 bases each). This CDR3 is built from 14 residues. Germline CDR1 is ENHRY and CDR2 is SYGVKD. V lost 2 bases and J 2 bases, leaving 7 bases between the germline ends. The CDR3: CAISEGGAYNEQFF. CDR3 coding DNA: TGTGCCATCAGTGAGGGGGGTGCCTACAATGAGCAGTTCTTC.

The chain joins TRBV12-5 to TRBJ1-4; D gene ambiguous. Germline CDR1 and CDR2: LGHNT and FRNRAP. V was pared by 6 bases and J by 6 bases, with 11 bases between. This CDR3 is 13 amino acids long. The CDR3 protein is CASGKQGDEKLFF. The CDR3 DNA is TGTGCTAGTGGGAAACAAGGCGATGAAAAACTGTTTTTT.

This clone was seen just once. The gene calls are TRBV10-2 and TRBJ1-2, with no clear D. The CDR3 runs to 15 residues. Trimming stripped 8 bases from V and 0 bases from J, with 16 bases between. CDR1 and CDR2 (germline): WSHSY, SAAADI. The CDR3 protein is CASVPGGFPNYGYTF. DNA for the CDR3: TGCGCCAGCGTGCCGGGAGGCTTCCCTAACTATGGCTACACCTTC.

J is TRBJ1-1 and V is TRBV18; unclear D gene. CDR1 and CDR2 from the germline V gene are KGHSH and LQKENI. The CDR3 consists of 13 residues. Trimming cost V 6 bases and J 3 bases, with 11 bases left between them. CDR3: CASSLREDTEAFF. CDR3 nucleotide sequence: TGTGCCAGCTCGCTAAGGGAGGACACTGAAGCTTTCTTT.

The chain combines TRBV11-2 with TRBJ2-1, with D possibly TRBD1 on 6 matching bases. CDR1 is SGHAT, CDR2 FQNNGV, per germline. This CDR3 contains 14 residues. V was pared by 8 bases and J by 7 bases, with 18 bases between. CDR3 loop: CASADSRGKNEQFF. The CDR3 nucleotides read TGTGCCAGCGCCGACTCAAGGGGGAAAAATGAGCAGTTCTTC.

The chain uses TRBV27 and TRBJ1-1, with D possibly TRBD1 on 5 matching bases. The germline gives CDR1 MNHEY, CDR2 SMNVEV (reference sequence). This CDR3 comprises 14 residues. The V end lost 6 bases, the J end lost 4 bases, and 15 bases lay between the germline ends. The CDR3 reads CASRTQGWGTEAFF. In DNA, the CDR3 is TGTGCCAGCAGAACGCAGGGATGGGGCACTGAAGCTTTCTTT.

V is TRBV7-8 and J is TRBJ1-6; D is ambiguous. V gave up 5 bases and J gave up 10 bases, with 18 bases separating them. Germline V gene data show CDR1 as SGHVS and CDR2 as FQNEAQ. The CDR3 length is 15 residues. The CDR3, as DNA: TGTGCCAGCAGCCCGGATAGCAGTTCGCGGTCACCCCTCCACTTT. Its protein product is CASSPDSSSRSPLHF.

This chain connects TRBV7-8 to TRBJ1-3; 9 bases align to TRBD1. Germline values: CDR1 SGHVS, CDR2 FQNEAQ. J gave up 4 bases and V 5 bases, and 12 bases lay outside the gene matches. The CDR3 spans 17 residues. CDR3 sequence reads: CASSAYTGGAGGNTIYF. The CDR3 nucleotides read TGTGCCAGCAGCGCTTACACAGGGGGCGCGGGAGGAAACACCATATATTTT.

The chain couples TRBV5-6 to TRBJ1-1; D might be TRBD1 (5 bases). V lost 3 bases, J lost 0 bases, and 6 bases lay in between. The CDR3 extends over 13 amino acids. CDR1 and CDR2 (germline): SGHDT, YYEEEE. Here the CDR3 reads CASSSTVNTEAFF. CDR3 in DNA: TGTGCCAGCAGCTCGACAGTGAACACTGAAGCTTTCTTT.

The V call is TRBV5-1, the J call TRBJ2-3; 8 nucleotides match TRBD1. Trimming took 5 bases from V and 2 from J; bases not matched to a gene: 10. This CDR3 region has 16 residues. CDR1 SGHRS and CDR2 YFSETQ come from the germline V gene. The CDR3 spells CASSIRGPLITDTQYF. The CDR3 DNA follows: TGCGCCAGCAGTATCAGGGGGCCTTTAATCACAGATACGCAGTATTTT.

This clone has just a few counts. The gene calls are TRBV2 and TRBJ1-2, with D unclear. The CDR3 is 13 amino acids. Germline CDR1 reads SNHLY; CDR2 reads FYNNEI. With 8 bases removed from V and 2 bases from J, the gap between germline ends came to 12 bases. This CDR3 is CASLGRRNYGYTF. Written as DNA, the CDR3 is TGTGCCAGCTTGGGGAGGCGCAACTATGGCTACACCTTC.

CDR3: CASSYGSGGPNTEAFF. CDR3 DNA: TGTGCCAGCAGTTACGGATCAGGGGGCCCGAACACTGAAGCTTTCTTT. The genes are TRBV6-5 and TRBJ1-1; 8 bases align to TRBD1. V lost 2 bases, J lost 1 base, and 6 bases stayed unmatched. CDR3 length: 16 amino acids. Per germline, CDR1 MNHEY and CDR2 SVGAGI.

This sequence joins TRBV28 and TRBJ1-2; D not resolved. The CDR3 length is 11 residues. Trimming stripped 6 bases from V and 8 bases from J, with 10 bases between. Germline V gives CDR1 MDHEN, CDR2 SYDVKM. The CDR3 region has the DNA TGTGCCAGCAGCCCATCTCAAGGCTACACCTTC. Translating it yields CASSPSQGYTF.

This clone was detected once. The rearrangement links TRBV7-9 to TRBJ2-1; 7 nucleotides line up with TRBD1. The junction had 11 bases not matched to a gene; V was cut back by 1 base and J by 5 bases. Germline loops: CDR1 SEHNR, CDR2 FQNEAQ (reference sequence). This CDR3 contains 17 residues. The CDR3 nucleotides are TGTGCCAGCAGCTTAGACCGGGACAGAACTCTTAACAATGAGCAGTTCTTC. It yields the protein CASSLDRDRTLNNEQFF.

J is TRBJ2-7 and V is TRBV7-2; 9 bases map to TRBD2. Germline CDR1 reads SGHTA; CDR2 reads FQGNSA. V lost 2 bases, J lost 1 base, and 6 bases stayed unmatched. This CDR3 is 16 amino acids long. CDR3 nucleotides: TGTGCCAGCAGCTTAAAGGGCGGGGGGGCATCCTACGAGCAGTACTTC. It specifies CASSLKGGGASYEQYF.

The V call is TRBV5-5, the J call TRBJ1-3, with unresolved D. This CDR3 region has 16 residues. From germline, CDR1 is SGHKS and CDR2 YYEKEE (reference sequence). V was pared by 1 base and J by 0 bases, with 11 bases between. CDR3 DNA: TGTGCCAGCAGCTTGACAGCCTTACACTCTGGAAACACCATATATTTT. Translated, it gives CASSLTALHSGNTIYF.

This clone came up a few times. This rearrangement joins TRBV4-2 to TRBJ1-6; 12 bases fit TRBD1. After removal of 4 bases from V and 14 bases from J, the junction contained 6 bases not matched to a gene. Germline assignment: CDR1 LGHNA and CDR2 YNFKEQ. The CDR3 loop spans 14 amino acids. Written as DNA, the CDR3 is TGTGCCAGCAGCCCCGGGACAGGGGGCGCGGCCCTCCACTTT. This gives the protein CASSPGTGGAALHF.

The gene calls are TRBV6-1 and TRBJ1-3; D remains ambiguous. Germline V gene sequence: CDR1 MNHNS, CDR2 SASEGT. There are 13 residues in the CDR3. V dropped 3 bases and J dropped 0 bases, with 3 bases sitting between them. The CDR3 reads CASSDRSGNTIYF. Here the CDR3 DNA reads TGTGCCAGCAGTGACCGCTCTGGAAACACCATATATTTT.

This chain links TRBV5-1 with TRBJ2-5; D possibly corresponds to TRBD1 (5 bases). CDR3 length equals 15 residues. V lost 4 bases, J lost 2 bases, and 15 bases lay in between. Germline lookup yields CDR1 SGHRS and CDR2 YFSETQ. CDR3 residues: CASSPGMKGQETQYF. In DNA, the CDR3 is TGCGCCAGCAGCCCCGGAATGAAGGGGCAAGAGACCCAGTACTTC.

The genes are TRBV5-5 and TRBJ1-1; possibly TRBD1 for D (6 bases). The CDR3 is 15 residues long. Looked up from germline, CDR1 is SGHKS and CDR2 is YYEKEE (reference sequence). Trimming shortened V by 4 bases and J by 5 bases, and 18 bases separated the two germline ends. In nucleotides, the CDR3 is TGTGCCAGCAGCCTGGAACAGGGAATGGGGACTGAAGCTTTCTTT. This gives the protein CASSLEQGMGTEAFF.

This rearrangement joins TRBV4-1 to TRBJ2-2; 9 bases match TRBD2. Germline V gene data show CDR1 as MGHRA and CDR2 as YSYEKL. This CDR3 has 17 residues. With 1 base clipped from V and 3 bases from J, the junction kept 6 bases outside the gene matches. CDR3 amino acids: CASSQGVAGGYTGELFF. CDR3 DNA sequence: TGCGCCAGCAGCCAAGGCGTTGCGGGGGGGTACACCGGGGAGCTGTTTTTT.

The chain recombines TRBV2 with TRBJ2-7, with a possible D match to TRBD1 (6 bases). The V end was cut by 8 bases, the J end by 0 bases, with 14 bases between. Per the germline V gene, CDR1 is SNHLY and CDR2 is FYNNEI. This CDR3 region has 14 residues. The CDR3 sequence is CASEEGQTSYEQYV. The DNA for the CDR3 is TGTGCCAGCGAAGAGGGACAAACCTCCTACGAGCAGTACGTC.

The gene calls are TRBV27 and TRBJ2-2; possibly TRBD2 for D (7 bases). V gave up 7 bases and J gave up 3 bases, with 12 bases separating them. The length of the CDR3 is 14 residues. CDR1 is MNHEY and CDR2 is SMNVEV in the germline V gene (reference sequence). CDR3 region: CASTPGGHTGELFF. The CDR3 coding sequence is TGTGCCAGCACCCCCGGGGGGCACACCGGGGAGCTGTTTTTT.

The V and J genes are TRBV5-6 and TRBJ2-3; TRBD2 matches at 9 bases. Germline CDR1 reads SGHDT; CDR2 reads YYEEEE. The CDR3 is 17 residues long. Trimming cost V 4 bases and J 2 bases; bases outside gene matches: 11. CDR3 region: CASSSVWRGGVTDTQYF. The CDR3 coding sequence is TGTGCCAGCAGCAGCGTCTGGCGGGGGGGCGTCACAGATACGCAGTATTTT.

This chain joins TRBV11-3 and TRBJ2-2; D is uncertain. Germline CDR1 is SGHNT and CDR2 is YENEEA. The V end was cut by 5 bases, the J end by 1 base, with 5 bases between. This CDR3 has 13 residues. This chain's CDR3 is CASSPQNTGELFF. The DNA for the CDR3 is TGTGCCAGCAGCCCGCAGAACACCGGGGAGCTGTTTTTT. The entire variable domain, with the rest obtained from reference TRBV11-3 and TRBJ2-2, is as follows: EAGVVQSPRYKIIEKKQPVAFWCNPISGHNTLYWYLQNLGQGPELLIRYENEEAVDDSQLPKDRFSAERLKGVDSTLKIQPAELGDSAVYLCASSPQNTGELFFGEGSRLTVL.

In this sample, this clone turned up once. The rearrangement links TRBV6-5 to TRBJ1-1; D may be TRBD1 (5 bases). Germline V CDR1 and CDR2: MNHEY, SVGAGI. The CDR3 runs to 13 residues. Trimming cost V 2 bases and J 4 bases, with 8 bases left between them. CDR3 region: CASSYGAFTEAFF. CDR3 nucleotides: TGTGCCAGCAGTTACGGGGCCTTCACTGAAGCTTTCTTT.

This chain links TRBV5-1 with TRBJ2-7, with a possible D match to TRBD2 (5 bases). The V end lost 4 bases, the J end lost 2 bases, and 13 bases lay between the germline ends. This CDR3 region has 14 residues. CDR1 SGHRS and CDR2 YFSETQ come from the germline V gene. CDR3 protein: CASSPGVGPYEQYV. The CDR3 bases are TGCGCCAGCAGCCCCGGGGTAGGTCCCTACGAGCAGTACGTC.